The 16 T cell receptor beta chains given below trace back to one sample, sequenced in a study of blood T cells in healthy people across ages. Alongside a J-beta primer mix, a sample-barcoded 5' primer served in a second PCR lasting about 7 to 11 cycles. Using its own MiXCR run on the 5' RACE reads, TCRdb lists one record per CDR3 protein. The data contain around 2 million distinct CDR3 sequences, about 39% of them singletons. The specimen was blood. The source is a human donor in good health.

The chain links TRBV9 to TRBJ1-2; a weak D match, TRBD1 (6 bases). In germline, CDR1 is SGDLS, CDR2 YYNGEE. This CDR3 contains 16 residues. Trimming left V 5 bases short and J 3 bases short, with 20 bases between. CDR3 nucleotides: TGTGCCAGCAGAGCCCCCGCGGGGGGGCAGGACTATGGCTACACCTTC. This codes for CASRAPAGGQDYGYTF.

In this sample, this clonotype turned up a few times. The chain employs TRBV6-2 or TRBV6-3 and TRBJ2-7; 8 bases line up with TRBD2. Germline CDR1 is MNHEY and CDR2 is SVGEGT. V shed 6 bases, J shed 1 base, and the junction held 5 bases outside the gene matches. The CDR3 is 14 amino acids. The CDR3 spells CASRRLALSYEQYF. The CDR3 DNA sequence: TGTGCCAGCAGACGACTAGCGCTGTCCTACGAGCAGTACTTC.

This clonotype appeared once. The chain joins TRBV14 to TRBJ2-1, with unresolved D. CDR3 length: 15 amino acids. Germline CDR1 and CDR2: SGHDN and FVKESK. V shed 3 bases and J shed 0 bases, with 9 bases lying between them. The CDR3 spells CASSQSTSSYNEQFF. The CDR3 nucleotides read TGTGCCAGCAGCCAGTCAACCAGCTCCTACAATGAGCAGTTCTTC. The complete variable domain, with remaining parts taken from reference TRBV14 and TRBJ2-1, reads EAGVTQFPSHSVIEKGQTVTLRCDPISGHDNLYWYRRVMGKEIKFLLHFVKESKQDESGMPNNRFLAERTGGTYSTLKVQPAELEDSGVYFCASSQSTSSYNEQFFGPGTRLTVL.

This clonotype has only a few counts. V is TRBV29-1 and J is TRBJ2-1, with D tentatively TRBD2 (5 bases). Trimming stripped 2 bases from V and 8 bases from J, with 19 bases between. Germline loops: CDR1 SQVTM, CDR2 ANQGSEA. This CDR3 has 15 amino acids. The CDR3 protein is CSVERDLMGFYEQFF. In nucleotides, the CDR3 is TGCAGCGTTGAACGGGATTTAATGGGGTTTTATGAGCAGTTCTTC.

V usage is TRBV28 and J usage is TRBJ2-7, with D possibly matching TRBD1 (6 bases). The CDR3 consists of 16 residues. Trimming pared 6 bases from V and 4 bases from J, leaving 22 bases between. Germline V gene sequence: CDR1 MDHEN, CDR2 SYDVKM. CDR3 sequence: CASSPNDRSLGYEQYF. The CDR3 bases are TGTGCCAGCAGCCCAAATGACAGGTCCTTGGGATACGAGCAGTACTTC.

The chain couples TRBV20-1 to TRBJ2-1, with 8 bases aligning to TRBD2. The CDR3 loop spans 14 amino acids. Germline loops: CDR1 DFQATT, CDR2 SNEGSKA (reference sequence). The V segment lost 3 bases and the J segment 9 bases; nucleotides outside the gene matches: 10. The CDR3 DNA follows: TGCAGTGCTAGTAGGGTAGCGGGGAAGACTGAGCAGTTCTTC. As protein: CSASRVAGKTEQFF.

In this sample, this clonotype turned up a few times. The V gene is TRBV7-8, the J gene TRBJ1-2, with 10 bases matching TRBD1. Germline loops: CDR1 SGHVS, CDR2 FQNEAQ. The CDR3 consists of 15 residues. V trimming: 3 bases; J trimming: 9 bases; junction bases outside the gene matches: 10. The CDR3 DNA follows: TGTGCCAGCAGCTTGGGGGACAGGGGACAATTTAGCTACACCTTC. Translated: CASSLGDRGQFSYTF.

In this sample, this clonotype turned up a few times. The rearrangement links TRBV7-9 to TRBJ2-5; D might be TRBD1 or TRBD2, each matching 5 bases. CDR3 length: 16 amino acids. Germline V CDR1 and CDR2: SEHNR, FQNEAQ (reference sequence). V was clipped by 5 bases and J by 2 bases, with 18 bases between them. CDR3 sequence reads: CASSRTSPGPQETQYF. The CDR3 DNA is TGTGCCAGCAGCCGAACCTCGCCGGGACCTCAAGAGACCCAGTACTTC.

This chain connects TRBV4-3 to TRBJ1-3, with 7 bases identical to TRBD1. This CDR3 is 17 amino acids long. J gave up 2 bases and V 0 bases, and 7 bases lay outside the gene matches. From germline, CDR1 is LGHNA and CDR2 YSLEER. The CDR3 loop reads CASSQDAEQGPGNTIYF. The CDR3 DNA reads as TGCGCCAGCAGCCAAGATGCCGAACAGGGGCCTGGAAACACCATATATTTT.

The chain combines TRBV20-1 with TRBJ2-1, with 9 nucleotides matching TRBD1. Trimming cost V 3 bases and J 5 bases; bases outside gene matches: 2. CDR1 is DFQATT and CDR2 is SNEGSKA in the germline V gene (reference sequence). This CDR3 is built from 13 residues. Here the CDR3 DNA reads TGCAGTGCTAGCGGGACAGGGAACAATGAGCAGTTCTTC. Protein sequence: CSASGTGNNEQFF.

This chain connects TRBV2 to TRBJ2-7, with D perhaps TRBD2 (6 bases). Trimming stripped 2 bases from V and 2 bases from J, with 13 bases between. Germline lookup yields CDR1 SNHLY and CDR2 FYNNEI. CDR3 length equals 15 residues. The DNA for the CDR3 is TGTGCCAGCAGTGAAAGGAGGGCAGGGCCCTACGAGCAGTACTTC. It is translated as CASSERRAGPYEQYF.

This clonotype was seen more than once but under ten times. The chain recombines TRBV12-3 or TRBV12-4 with TRBJ1-2; tentatively, D is TRBD1 (5 bases). V lost 6 bases, J lost 8 bases, and 28 bases lay in between. The CDR3 length is 17 residues. DNA of the CDR3: TGTGCCAGCAGCCCCCCCGGGCGGGGGTCACCTCTACTCGGCTACACCTTC. Translated, it gives CASSPPGRGSPLLGYTF.

V gene TRBV29-1 combines with J gene TRBJ1-2, with D perhaps matching TRBD1 (6 bases). Trimming shortened V by 4 bases and J by 0 bases, and 9 bases separated the two germline ends. The germline gives CDR1 SQVTM, CDR2 ANQGSEA. The CDR3 covers 13 residues. The chain's CDR3 is CSVAGHPNYGYTF. CDR3 DNA sequence: TGCAGCGTTGCGGGACACCCTAACTATGGCTACACCTTC.

This chain links TRBV13 with TRBJ2-7; 9 bases map to TRBD1. Unmatched junction bases numbered 12, after V lost 9 bases and J lost 0 bases. CDR1 is PRHDT, CDR2 FYEKMQ, per germline (reference sequence). The CDR3 spans 16 residues. This CDR3 is CASSRRVTGGSYEQYF. The CDR3 DNA reads as TGTGCCAGTAGCCGCCGTGTGACAGGGGGCTCCTACGAGCAGTACTTC.

In this sample, this clonotype turned up a few times. This sequence joins TRBV6-6 and TRBJ2-1, with D tentatively TRBD2 (5 bases). Trimming pared 6 bases from V and 13 bases from J, leaving 16 bases between. This CDR3 has 12 amino acids. The germline CDR1 and CDR2 sequences are MNHNY and SVGAGI (reference sequence). CDR3 coding DNA: TGTGCCAGCAGGCTCACCGGGGAGACCCAGTTCTTC. It specifies CASRLTGETQFF.

The chain couples TRBV11-2 to TRBJ2-5; D unresolved. This CDR3 is 14 amino acids long. Germline V gene lookup returns CDR1 SGHAT and CDR2 FQNNGV. V was clipped by 0 bases and J by 4 bases, with 9 bases between them. The CDR3 is CASSLEPLGETQYF. In DNA, the CDR3 is TGTGCCAGCAGCTTAGAACCCCTCGGAGAGACCCAGTACTTC.